The next 23 T cell receptor beta chains were all read from a single sample in a study of T cells expressing NK-cell markers. TCRdb re-called the 5' RACE reads, yielding one record per CDR3 amino acid sequence without DNA. The sample totals roughly 390,000 distinct CDR3 sequences. Sequencing was carried out using blood T cells: a sorted CD56 or NKG2C T cell subset, CD4+ or CD8+ T cells, or bulk PBMC T cells (not recorded which). Receptors were obtained from a man aged 18 to 69 in good health.

J is TRBJ2-2 and V is TRBV7-9; the TCRdb D gene call, TRBD2, has no DNA to confirm it. This CDR3 comprises 14 residues. The germline CDR1 and CDR2 sequences are SEHNR and FQNEAQ (reference sequence). CDR3 residues: CASSLKSGTGELFF.

The chain is built from TRBV20-1 and TRBJ1-1; no DNA is available, so the TRBD1 call from TCRdb remains unchecked. The CDR3 spans 13 residues. Germline CDR1 DFQATT, CDR2 SNEGSKA (reference sequence). The CDR3 sequence: CNIKGQANTEAFF.

V gene TRBV20-1 combines with J gene TRBJ2-7; with no DNA, the TCRdb D assignment of TRBD2 cannot be verified. The CDR3 runs 12 residues. Germline CDR1 is DFQATT and CDR2 is SNEGSKA (reference sequence). This CDR3 reads CSAARDPREQYF.

V and J are TRBV7-2 and TRBJ1-1; TCRdb reports TRBD1, a call that lacks DNA to check it against. The CDR3 consists of 13 residues. The germline gives CDR1 SGHTA, CDR2 FQGNSA. The CDR3 spells CASSQRGRTDAFF.

The J gene is TRBJ2-5, the V gene TRBV24-1; TCRdb's D gene call, TRBD1, goes unchecked for lack of DNA. The CDR3 consists of 15 residues. Per the germline V gene, CDR1 is KGHDR and CDR2 is SFDVKD. The CDR3 sequence: CATSAVRGTEETQYF.

J is TRBJ2-1 and V is TRBV7-3; TCRdb returns TRBD1, unconfirmable since there is no DNA. CDR1 is SGHTA and CDR2 is FQGTGA in the germline V gene. This CDR3 has 16 amino acids. CDR3 sequence reads: CASSLKGGRDYNEQFF.

The chain is built from TRBV4-2 and TRBJ2-4; the D gene TCRdb calls, TRBD1, cannot be checked with no DNA. The CDR3 has 14 residues. Germline CDR1 LGHNA, CDR2 YNFKEQ. This CDR3 reads CASSQEAAGDIQYF.

The genes are TRBV30 and TRBJ1-5; TCRdb's assignment of TRBD1 cannot be checked, as there is no DNA. CDR1 and CDR2 (germline): GTSNPN, SVGIG (reference sequence). This CDR3 region has 17 residues. This CDR3 reads CAWSMSRTGDSNQPQHF.

The chain joins TRBV7-9 to TRBJ1-1; TCRdb designates TRBD1, a call that cannot be tested without DNA. CDR1 and CDR2 (germline): SEHNR, FQNEAQ (reference sequence). CDR3 size: 17 residues. The CDR3 reads CASSLGRTGDLNTEAFF. The full variable domain, rest sourced from reference TRBV7-9 and TRBJ1-1, is DTGVSQNPRHKITKRGQNVTFRCDPISEHNRLYWYRQTLGQGPEFLTYFQNEAQLEKSRLLSDRFSAERPKGSFSTLEIQRTEQGDSAMYLCASSLGRTGDLNTEAFFGQGTRLTVV.

This sequence joins TRBV7-6 and TRBJ2-5; TCRdb gives TRBD1 as the D gene, but with no DNA this cannot be confirmed. The CDR3 is 17 residues long. The germline CDR1 and CDR2 sequences are SGHVS and FNYEAQ. CDR3 amino acids: CASSPRVPGQGMETQYF.

This rearrangement joins TRBV12-3 or TRBV12-4 to TRBJ2-1; the D gene TCRdb calls, TRBD2, cannot be checked with no DNA. This CDR3 has 14 residues. CDR3 in amino acids: CASSLLAGYNEQFF.

CDR3 loop: CASSAGHLEKLFF. This sequence joins TRBV6-1 and TRBJ1-4; TCRdb's D gene call, TRBD1, goes unchecked for lack of DNA. The CDR3 totals 13 residues. Germline V gives CDR1 MNHNS, CDR2 SASEGT.

V gene TRBV20-1 combines with J gene TRBJ1-4; as DNA is missing, the TRBD1 call by TCRdb cannot be tested. This CDR3 contains 16 residues. Germline lookup yields CDR1 DFQATT and CDR2 SNEGSKA (reference sequence). The CDR3 sequence: CSAGLATGGFFEKLFF.

The gene calls are TRBV7-2 and TRBJ1-3; TCRdb indicates TRBD1, and absent DNA this call remains unverified. CDR1 and CDR2 (germline): SGHTA, FQGNSA. This CDR3 spans 14 amino acids. The chain's CDR3 is CASSSQVSGNTIYF.

The chain employs TRBV3-1 and TRBJ1-1; TCRdb indicates TRBD1, and absent DNA this call remains unverified. The CDR3 length is 15 residues. Germline CDR1 and CDR2: LGHDT and YNNKEL (reference sequence). The CDR3 loop reads CASSHSDRKNTEAFF.

The chain uses TRBV29-1 and TRBJ2-2; TCRdb lists TRBD1, though no DNA is available to test this call. Germline lookup yields CDR1 SQVTM and CDR2 ANQGSEA. CDR3 length: 14 residues. Here the CDR3 reads CSVVVGQFTGELFF.

The chain employs TRBV23-1 and TRBJ1-6; no DNA is available, so the TRBD1 call from TCRdb remains unchecked. TRBV23-1 carries the ORF label, with uncertain function. CDR3 length: 14 residues. The chain's CDR3 is CASISGTDNSPLHF.

This chain links TRBV5-1 with TRBJ1-6. CDR1 is SGHRS, CDR2 YFSETQ, per germline. There are 15 residues in the CDR3. The CDR3 region is CASSLSGPLNSPLHF.

This chain connects TRBV7-9 to TRBJ1-5. CDR1 is SEHNR and CDR2 is FQNEAQ in the germline V gene (reference sequence). The CDR3 covers 13 residues. The chain's CDR3 is CASSLSGGSTQHF.

The chain joins TRBV4-2 to TRBJ2-7; TCRdb's D call of TRBD1 is untestable without DNA. Looked up from germline, CDR1 is LGHNA and CDR2 is YNFKEQ. The CDR3 has 15 residues. The CDR3 region is CASSRAKDTSYEQYF.

V and J are TRBV11-2 and TRBJ1-1; TCRdb outputs TRBD1, but without DNA this stays unchecked. The CDR3 extends over 17 amino acids. In germline, CDR1 is SGHAT, CDR2 FQNNGV. This CDR3 reads CASSLPPYRVLNTEAFF.

The chain's CDR3 is CSARVRSYEQYF. The genes are TRBV20-1 and TRBJ2-7. This CDR3 has 12 amino acids. CDR1 and CDR2 (germline): DFQATT, SNEGSKA (reference sequence).

The CDR3 spells CATDPAMGTDTQYF. The gene calls are TRBV24-1 and TRBJ2-3; TCRdb's D call, TRBD2, is unchecked because there is no DNA. Germline assignment: CDR1 KGHDR and CDR2 SFDVKD. The CDR3 has 14 residues.